The next 21 T cell receptor beta chains were all read from a single sample in a study of blood T cell repertoires in COVID-19. The method was immunoSEQ multiplex PCR; TCRdb's version includes in-frame clones alone and lacks a portion of them. The table includes 60,000 to 90,000 clones, more than 60% detected once. Sequencing was done on a sample of peripheral blood. These receptors were taken from a man aged 55 to 70 with acute or convalescent COVID-19.

V and J are TRBV9 and TRBJ2-1; TRBD2 agrees at 13 bases. CDR1 is SGDLS, CDR2 YYNGEE, per germline. The CDR3 has 15 residues. V shed 3 bases, J shed 4 bases, and the junction held 1 base outside the gene matches. This CDR3 is CASSALAGGYNEQFF. The DNA for the CDR3 is TGTGCCAGCAGCGCACTAGCGGGAGGGTACAATGAGCAGTTCTTC.

The V gene is TRBV6-2 or TRBV6-3, the J gene TRBJ2-5; D is uncertain. The germline gives CDR1 MNHEY, CDR2 SVGEGT. The CDR3 extends over 14 amino acids. Trimming shortened V by 0 bases and J by 1 base, and 6 bases separated the two germline ends. CDR3 coding DNA: TGTGCCAGCAGTTACTCGAGAACCCAAGAGACCCAGTACTTC. It is translated as CASSYSRTQETQYF.

V is TRBV9 and J is TRBJ2-3; tentative D call: TRBD1 (6 bases). The CDR3 contains 12 residues. Germline V gene data show CDR1 as SGDLS and CDR2 as YYNGEE. The V gene lost 0 bases and the J gene lost 9 bases, with 8 bases spanning the gap. Written as DNA, the CDR3 is TGTGCCAGCAGCGTAGGGCAGGGGACGCAGTATTTT. Its protein is CASSVGQGTQYF.

This clone occurred once. The genes are TRBV12-5 and TRBJ2-7; TRBD2 agrees at 13 bases. The CDR3 extends over 16 amino acids. Germline V CDR1 and CDR2: LGHNT, FRNRAP. With 5 bases clipped from V and 2 bases from J, the junction kept 6 bases outside the gene matches. The CDR3 nucleotides read TGTGCTAGTGGTCCTGGGACTAGCGGGACACCCTACGAGCAGTACTTC. The encoded protein is CASGPGTSGTPYEQYF.

This clone is medium-sized in the sample. The genes are TRBV28 and TRBJ1-5; 8 bases match TRBD1. Germline V gene data show CDR1 as MDHEN and CDR2 as SYDVKM. The CDR3 covers 16 residues. Germline trimming cut 7 bases from V and 3 bases from J; bases unmatched to any gene: 11. As DNA, the CDR3 is TGTGCCAGCAACCTAGGACAGGGTTATTTCAATCAGCCCCAGCATTTT. This translates into CASNLGQGYFNQPQHF.

This chain links TRBV7-6 with TRBJ2-7; 8 positions match TRBD2. CDR3 size: 16 residues. The germline V gene has CDR1 SGHVS and CDR2 FNYEAQ. J gave up 7 bases and V 5 bases, and 16 bases lay outside the gene matches. The CDR3 protein is CASSLQTSAGMGEQYF. DNA for the CDR3: TGTGCCAGCAGCCTGCAGACTAGCGCAGGAATGGGGGAGCAGTACTTC.

The chain has TRBV27 and TRBJ1-1, with 8 bases aligning to TRBD1. The V and J ends lost 4 bases and 4 bases, in that order; junction bases with no gene match: 8. The CDR3 is made up of 15 amino acids. Germline-derived CDR1 and CDR2 are MNHEY and SMNVEV (reference sequence). CDR3 sequence (DNA): TGTGCCAGCAGTTCGCACAGGGGGGTGAGCACTGAAGCTTTCTTT. This codes for CASSSHRGVSTEAFF.

The chain employs TRBV5-1 and TRBJ2-7; TRBD1 agrees at 7 bases. The germline CDR1 and CDR2 sequences are SGHRS and YFSETQ. J lost 2 bases, V lost 4 bases, and 6 bases had no gene match. The CDR3 loop spans 14 amino acids. DNA of the CDR3: TGCGCCAGCAGCGCCCGACAGGGACCCTACGAGCAGTACTTC. Translation gives CASSARQGPYEQYF.

The V and J genes are TRBV9 and TRBJ2-3; a possible D gene is TRBD1 (5 bases). This CDR3 contains 14 residues. Trimming stripped 4 bases from V and 5 bases from J, with 14 bases between. The germline gives CDR1 SGDLS, CDR2 YYNGEE. CDR3 bases: TGTGCCAGCAGCCCTCGTTCAGACAGAGATACGCAGTATTTT. Amino acids: CASSPRSDRDTQYF.

The chain employs TRBV25-1 and TRBJ1-5, with 10 bases matching TRBD1. The V and J ends lost 10 bases and 1 base, in that order; junction bases with no gene match: 16. CDR1 MGHDK and CDR2 SYGVNS come from the germline V gene. This CDR3 contains 18 residues. CDR3 in DNA: TGTGCCAAACTTCCGGGACAGGGGACGAGGGGAAGCAATCAGCCCCAGCATTTT. Translated: CAKLPGQGTRGSNQPQHF.

The chain recombines TRBV10-3 with TRBJ2-3, with 11 bases aligning to TRBD2. The ends lost 8 bases at V and 0 bases at J; junction bases unmatched: 4. Germline V lookup: CDR1 ENHRY, CDR2 SYGVKD. The CDR3 is made up of 15 amino acids. This chain's CDR3 is CAIQTSGESTDTQYF. For the CDR3, the DNA is TGTGCCATCCAGACTAGCGGGGAGAGCACAGATACGCAGTATTTT.

The chain couples TRBV30 to TRBJ1-3; D gene unclear. V lost 2 bases to trimming and J lost 8 bases, with 4 bases between them. The CDR3 length is 10 residues. Germline CDR1 is GTSNPN and CDR2 is SVGIG (reference sequence). The CDR3 here is CAWSRDTIYF. The CDR3 nucleotides read TGTGCCTGGAGTCGAGACACCATATATTTT.

This chain uses TRBV11-2 with TRBJ2-7; D gene unclear. V was shortened by 3 bases and J by 3 bases, with 9 bases between the two germline ends. The CDR3 is 13 amino acids. Germline V CDR1 and CDR2: SGHAT, FQNNGV. The CDR3 nucleotides read TGTGCCAGCAGCTTCGACACTGACTACGAGCAGTACGTC. Amino acid sequence: CASSFDTDYEQYV.

This clone was observed a few times. CDR3 nucleotides: TGTGCCAGCAGCTCCCGGGTCCTAGCCTACGAGCAGTACTTC. As protein: CASSSRVLAYEQYF. The chain uses TRBV11-3 and TRBJ2-7; D gene ambiguous. Trimming removed 4 bases from V and 2 bases from J, with 12 bases in between. CDR1 is SGHNT, CDR2 YENEEA, per germline. This CDR3 is 14 amino acids long.

The rearrangement links TRBV7-9 to TRBJ1-3, with 10 nucleotides matching TRBD1. The CDR3 runs to 19 residues. Germline values: CDR1 SEHNR, CDR2 FQNEAQ (reference sequence). V was pared by 4 bases and J by 2 bases, with 14 bases of the junction left unmatched. CDR3 in amino acids: CASSSFWDRGSFAGNTIYF. The DNA of the CDR3 is TGTGCCAGCAGCTCGTTTTGGGACAGGGGCAGCTTCGCTGGAAACACCATATATTTT.

This chain links TRBV23-1 with TRBJ2-5, with TRBD2 as a possible D gene (6 bases). TRBV23-1 falls under the ORF class, with uncertain function. V lost 0 bases and J lost 0, with 17 bases in between. The CDR3 runs to 18 residues. DNA for the CDR3: TGCGCCAGCAGTCAATCGAGGAGGGAAAGTTGCCACCAAGAGACCCAGTACTTC. Its protein product is CASSQSRRESCHQETQYF.

The V call is TRBV5-5, the J call TRBJ2-7; TRBD2 aligns across 9 bases. The CDR3 consists of 14 residues. The V and J ends lost 4 bases and 2 bases, in that order; junction bases with no gene match: 4. CDR1 is SGHKS and CDR2 is YYEKEE in the germline V gene (reference sequence). CDR3: CASSPLAGAYEQYF. CDR3 coding DNA: TGTGCCAGCAGCCCCTTAGCGGGAGCCTACGAGCAGTACTTC.

This rearrangement joins TRBV5-6 to TRBJ1-2; no reliable D call. CDR1 and CDR2 (germline): SGHDT, YYEEEE. The CDR3 consists of 13 residues. V shed 10 bases and J shed 5 bases, with 18 bases lying between them. CDR3 DNA sequence: TGTGCCTCGGGGAAGACCTTGGATTATGGCTACACCTTC. Translated, it gives CASGKTLDYGYTF.

This chain links TRBV9 with TRBJ2-3, with D possibly matching TRBD2 (6 bases). The germline V gene has CDR1 SGDLS and CDR2 YYNGEE. Trimming took off 4 bases at V and 0 bases at J, with 15 bases between the two ends. The CDR3 spans 16 residues. The CDR3 DNA follows: TGTGCCAGCAGCCCCAGACTAGGGGTGAGCACAGATACGCAGTATTTT. This codes for CASSPRLGVSTDTQYF.

The chain couples TRBV7-8 to TRBJ2-5; 11 nucleotides match TRBD2. The germline gives CDR1 SGHVS, CDR2 FQNEAQ. Losses at the gene ends were 1 base for V and 5 bases for J; bases not matched to a gene: 3. The length of the CDR3 is 15 residues. As DNA, the CDR3 is TGTGCCAGCAGCTTAGGACTAGCGGGGTGGGAGACCCAGTACTTC. Protein product: CASSLGLAGWETQYF.

This chain joins TRBV18 and TRBJ2-2; D might be TRBD1 (6 bases). Germline CDR1 and CDR2: KGHSH and LQKENI. V gave up 3 bases and J gave up 6 bases, with 32 bases separating them. The CDR3 extends over 21 amino acids. CDR3 nucleotides: TGTGCCAGCTCACCGCAACAGACCTTCCGGGACAAAGTTCCCGGCGCCGGGGAGCTGTTTTTT. This sequence encodes CASSPQQTFRDKVPGAGELFF.